This T cell receptor (beta chain) was observed in a study of early T cells in non-severe SARS-CoV-2 infection (dated by TCRdb to the early 2020s). A note on the overall study: Because TCR sequencing relied on bulk RNA taken from unsorted whole blood, pairing of alpha and beta chains was not possible. The investigation overall reported the following: VDJdb matching was skewed toward anti-spike CD8 responses and likely underestimated virus-specific expansions by missing private and CD4 specificities.

Set within a cohort of healthcare workers in London, UK, this nested case-control study involved weekly PCR testing of nasopharyngeal swabs along with blood sampling. Healthcare workers were enrolled in the week of the UK lockdown, from 23 to 31 March 2020, and were followed every week for up to about 15 weeks. V drops 4 bases and J drops 3 bases, leaving 12 bases in between. From the cysteine up to the phenylalanine, the CDR3 has a length of 13 residues. The read is trimmed to its CDR3 DNA, 39 bases read in frame from base 1. Via the germline V gene, CDR1 is SQVTM and CDR2 ANQGSEA. The library came from 5' RACE. Sequencer: NextSeq 500. Unique molecular identifiers were attached to individual cDNA molecules in the TCR library protocol so that sequencing error and PCR bias could be corrected. TCR alpha and beta chains were both sequenced, and the abundances of alpha and beta sequences in each sample were closely correlated with each other. From the authors' description of their analysis: V gene, J gene and CDR3 annotation of TCR sequences was performed with Decombinator V4. Expanded TCRs were defined as changing significantly between any two time points under a Poisson model with p below 0.0001. TCR abundances were normalised to the total number of TCRs sequenced per sample and were expressed as counts per million. TRAV1-2 paired with TRAJ12, TRAJ20 or TRAJ33 defined MAIT TCRs, while TRAV10 paired with TRAJ18 defined iNKT TCRs. VDJdb, accessed on 1 November 2021, was searched for TCRs annotated for CMV, EBV and SARS-CoV-2, and TCRs annotated for more than one antigen were excluded. Clones were called with MiXCR by TCRdb after fastp trimmed the public reads at Q25, and only in-frame beta chains were retained. For every CDR3 protein sequence, its rows merge into one entry that carries the most common genes and DNA. The V and J calls follow TCRdb's processing rather than the paper's. For this sample the table gives more than 65,000 distinct CDR3 sequences, of which about 4.6% were detected only once. Together, the top ten hold approximately 3.7% of the sample.

The table lists this clonotype with many counts. No antigen is known for it. One base away there is no much larger clone; base qualities are not given. The sequence derives from an adult who was a healthcare worker with PCR-confirmed SARS-CoV-2 infection or an uninfected control (not recorded which). The donor label of this sample is uncertain. The input for sequencing was whole blood, taken at baseline. The rearrangement combines TRBV29-1 with TRBJ1-1, with a weak D call of TRBD1 (5 bases match). The nucleotide sequence reads as follows: TGCAGCGTTGGCCCAGGGTTGGACACTGAAGCTTTCTTT. This yields the protein CSVGPGLDTEAFF.